Shown below are 11 T cell receptor beta chains from a single sample sequenced in a study of regulatory T cells in long-lasting Graves disease (dated by TCRdb to the early 2020s). Libraries were prepared through multiplex PCR. Sequencing was performed on an Illumina HiSeq 4000. iRepertoire HTBI primers and Arm-PCR amplification of CDR3 regions were used to construct TCR beta libraries. The public reads were reprocessed in TCRdb via fastp at Q25 and MiXCR, keeping in-frame beta chains. CDR3 protein sequences are deduplicated, and each keeps its most common genes and DNA. A total of 380,000 or so distinct CDR3 sequences appear in this sample, 15% to 20% of them only once. 20% to 25% of the sample is in the top ten clones. The time point label for this specimen denotes: newly diagnosed GD, antithyroid drugs for less than 3 months. For both TCR sequencing and RNA sequencing, RNA was extracted from PBMCs using TRIzol.

These data were likewise used in another study, on T cells in Graves' hyperthyroidism and ophthalmopathy.

The specimen was peripheral blood mononuclear cells (PBMCs), collected at new diagnosis, from a patient treated with antithyroid drugs. The receptors come from a woman between 18 and 30 years old with Graves disease. Donor details come from another sample of the same person, matched by shared clones.

V gene TRBV7-8 combines with J gene TRBJ2-7; possibly TRBD1 for D (6 bases). With 3 bases removed from V and 6 bases from J, the gap between germline ends came to 12 bases. The germline V gene has CDR1 SGHVS and CDR2 FQNEAQ. The CDR3 sequence is 13 residues long. CDR3 DNA: TGTGCCAGCAGCTTCGCAGGGGATGGCGAGCAGTACTTC. This gives the protein CASSFAGDGEQYF.

This clonotype was detected a few times. J is TRBJ1-1 and V is TRBV29-1; D not resolved. V lost 7 bases and J lost 4, with 16 bases in between. The CDR3 totals 13 residues. Germline V CDR1 and CDR2: SQVTM, ANQGSEA. The CDR3 is CSGDTPRGTEAFF. In nucleotides, the CDR3 is TGCAGCGGAGACACACCACGGGGCACTGAAGCTTTCTTT.

The chain recombines TRBV4-1 with TRBJ2-1, with D perhaps matching TRBD2 (5 bases). The germline V and J ends were trimmed by 3 bases and 1 base, with 10 bases remaining between them. The CDR3 runs to 15 residues. Per the germline V gene, CDR1 is MGHRA and CDR2 is YSYEKL. The CDR3 spells CASSQAIASYNEQFF. The CDR3 DNA reads as TGCGCCAGCAGCCAGGCGATAGCGTCCTACAATGAGCAGTTCTTC.

This clonotype was recorded at least ten times. The chain employs TRBV27 and TRBJ2-1, with D unclear. The germline gives CDR1 MNHEY, CDR2 SMNVEV (reference sequence). This CDR3 comprises 12 residues. V dropped 2 bases and J dropped 10 bases, with 9 bases sitting between them. The CDR3 reads CASSLVAGEQFF. DNA for the CDR3: TGTGCCAGCAGTTTAGTAGCCGGCGAGCAGTTCTTC.

Worth noting for this clonotype: The junction differs from germline at one of its ends, possibly a read error. The genes are TRBV20-1 and TRBJ2-7; perhaps TRBD2 as D (6 bases). Germline CDR1 and CDR2: DFQATT and SNEGSKA (reference sequence). CDR3 length equals 13 residues. The chain's CDR3 is CSARDGGPYAQYF. The CDR3 DNA sequence: TGCAGTGCTAGAGACGGGGGACCCTACGCGCAGTACTTC.

CDR3 nucleotides: TGTGCCTTCCGGGACTCTGGAAACACCATATATTTT. Its translation: CAFRDSGNTIYF. The chain is built from TRBV2 and TRBJ1-3; D not resolved. CDR1 SNHLY and CDR2 FYNNEI come from the germline V gene. CDR3 size: 12 residues. Trimming took 11 bases from V and 0 from J, leaving 8 bases between them.

Points on this clonotype: This sequence may be a read error, since a much larger clone differs from it by one base. The chain carries TRBV2 and TRBJ2-3; no reliable D call. Trimming cost V 8 bases and J 5 bases, with 5 bases left between them. Germline V CDR1 and CDR2: SNHLY, FYNNEI. CDR3 length equals 10 residues. As DNA, the CDR3 is TGTGCCAGCTCGGTAGATACGCAGTATTTT. Residues: CASSVDTQYF.

This clonotype appeared many times. This rearrangement joins TRBV11-2 to TRBJ2-1; 9 bases align to TRBD2. Per the germline V gene, CDR1 is SGHAT and CDR2 is FQNNGV. The CDR3 totals 15 residues. The V and J ends lost 0 bases and 6 bases, in that order; junction bases with no gene match: 3. CDR3 sequence: CASSLDSGSSNEQFF. For the CDR3, the DNA is TGTGCCAGCAGCTTAGATAGCGGGAGTTCCAATGAGCAGTTCTTC. The whole variable domain, remainder taken from reference TRBV11-2 and TRBJ2-1, is EAGVAQSPRYKIIEKRQSVAFWCNPISGHATLYWYQQILGQGPKLLIQFQNNGVVDDSQLPKDRFSAERLKGVDSTLKIQPAKLEDSAVYLCASSLDSGSSNEQFFGPGTRLTVL.

This clonotype was observed at least ten times. The V call is TRBV3-1, the J call TRBJ2-5, with D possibly matching TRBD2 (6 bases). Per the germline V gene, CDR1 is LGHDT and CDR2 is YNNKEL (reference sequence). There are 16 residues in the CDR3. The germline V and J ends were trimmed by 2 bases and 5 bases, with 18 bases remaining between them. CDR3: CASSQQIGGIGETQYF. In DNA form, the CDR3 reads TGTGCCAGCAGCCAACAAATAGGCGGGATAGGCGAGACCCAGTACTTC.

On this clonotype: A read error may be the cause here, since a much bigger clone is one base away. The rearrangement joins TRBV7-9 to TRBJ2-7; D ambiguous. CDR1 and CDR2 from the germline V gene are SEHNR and FQNEAQ (reference sequence). The CDR3 loop spans 14 amino acids. The CDR3 spells CASSPPPGSHEQYF. The CDR3 DNA reads TGTGCCAGCAGCCCCCCGCCGGGCTCCCACGAGCAGTACTTC.

The gene calls are TRBV5-5 and TRBJ1-6; 11 positions match TRBD1. The CDR3 sequence is 16 residues long. Germline V gene sequence: CDR1 SGHKS, CDR2 YYEKEE (reference sequence). V shed 3 bases and J 7 bases; nucleotides not matched to a gene: 6. The CDR3 region has the DNA TGTGCCAGCAGCTGGGCGGACAGGGGGCACAATTCACCCCTCCACTTT. Amino acids: CASSWADRGHNSPLHF.